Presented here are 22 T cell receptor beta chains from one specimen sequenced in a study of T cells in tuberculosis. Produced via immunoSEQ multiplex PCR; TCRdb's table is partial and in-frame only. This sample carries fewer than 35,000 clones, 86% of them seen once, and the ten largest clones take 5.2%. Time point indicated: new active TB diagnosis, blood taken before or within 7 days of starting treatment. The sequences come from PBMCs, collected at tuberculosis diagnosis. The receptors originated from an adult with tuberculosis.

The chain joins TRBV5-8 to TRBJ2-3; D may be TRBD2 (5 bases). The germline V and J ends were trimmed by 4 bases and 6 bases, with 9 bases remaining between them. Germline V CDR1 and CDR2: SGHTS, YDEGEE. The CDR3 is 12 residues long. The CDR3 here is CASSPRVDTQYF. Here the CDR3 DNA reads TGTGCCAGCAGCCCGAGGGTGGATACGCAGTATTTT.

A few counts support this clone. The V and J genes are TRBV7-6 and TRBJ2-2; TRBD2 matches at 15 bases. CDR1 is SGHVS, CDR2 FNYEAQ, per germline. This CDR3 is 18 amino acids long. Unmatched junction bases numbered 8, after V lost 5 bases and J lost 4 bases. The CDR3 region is CASSPGTSGGHGTGELFF. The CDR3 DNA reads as TGTGCCAGCAGCCCCGGGACTAGCGGGGGGCATGGCACCGGGGAGCTGTTTTTT.

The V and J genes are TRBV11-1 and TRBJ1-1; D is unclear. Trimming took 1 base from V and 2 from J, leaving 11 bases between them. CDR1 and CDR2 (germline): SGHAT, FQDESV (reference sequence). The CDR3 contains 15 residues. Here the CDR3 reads CASSLGSQINTEAFF. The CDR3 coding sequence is TGTGCCAGCAGCTTAGGTTCACAGATCAACACTGAAGCTTTCTTT.

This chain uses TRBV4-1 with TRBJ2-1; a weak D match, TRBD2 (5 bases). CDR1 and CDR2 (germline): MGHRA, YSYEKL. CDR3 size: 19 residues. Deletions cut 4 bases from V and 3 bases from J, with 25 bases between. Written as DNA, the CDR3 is TGCGCCAGCAGCCTGACGACTCCATCCGGCGGAGAGGGCTACAATGAGCAGTTCTTC. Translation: CASSLTTPSGGEGYNEQFF.

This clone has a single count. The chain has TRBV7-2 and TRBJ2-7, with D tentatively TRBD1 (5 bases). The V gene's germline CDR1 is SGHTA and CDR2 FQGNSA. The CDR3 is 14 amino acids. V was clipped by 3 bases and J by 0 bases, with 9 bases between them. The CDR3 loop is CASSFRQSSYEQYF. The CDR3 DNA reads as TGTGCCAGCAGCTTTCGACAGAGCTCCTACGAGCAGTACTTC.

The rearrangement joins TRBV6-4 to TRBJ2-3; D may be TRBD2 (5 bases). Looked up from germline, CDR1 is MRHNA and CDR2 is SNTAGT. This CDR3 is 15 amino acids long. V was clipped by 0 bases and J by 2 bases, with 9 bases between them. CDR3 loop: CASSDSTGSTDTQYF. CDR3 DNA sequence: TGTGCCAGCAGTGACTCGACGGGGTCCACAGATACGCAGTATTTT.

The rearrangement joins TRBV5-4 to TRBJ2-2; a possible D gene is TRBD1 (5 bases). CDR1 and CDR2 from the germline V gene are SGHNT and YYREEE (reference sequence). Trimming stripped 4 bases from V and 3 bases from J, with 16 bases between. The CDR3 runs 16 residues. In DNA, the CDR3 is TGTGCCAGCAGCCATAAGACAGTTCCGGACACCGGGGAGCTGTTTTTT. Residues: CASSHKTVPDTGELFF.

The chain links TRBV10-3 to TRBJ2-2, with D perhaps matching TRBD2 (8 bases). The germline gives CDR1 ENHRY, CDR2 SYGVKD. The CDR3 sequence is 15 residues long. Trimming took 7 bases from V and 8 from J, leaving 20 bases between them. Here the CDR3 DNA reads TGTGCCATCAAGGGGACAGCGGGAGTTGGTGGGGAGCTGTTTTTT. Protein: CAIKGTAGVGGELFF.

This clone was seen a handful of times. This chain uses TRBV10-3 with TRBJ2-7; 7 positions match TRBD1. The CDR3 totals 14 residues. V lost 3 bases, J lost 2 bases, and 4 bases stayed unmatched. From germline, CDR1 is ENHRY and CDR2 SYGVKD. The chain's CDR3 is CAISDKGQAYEQYF. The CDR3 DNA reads TGTGCCATCAGTGACAAAGGACAGGCCTACGAGCAGTACTTC.

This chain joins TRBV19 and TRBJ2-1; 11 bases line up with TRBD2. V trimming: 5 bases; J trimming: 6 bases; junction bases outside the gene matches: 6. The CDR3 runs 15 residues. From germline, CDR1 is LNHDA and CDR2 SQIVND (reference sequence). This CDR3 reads CASSATSGSFNEQFF. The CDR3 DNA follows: TGTGCCAGTAGTGCTACTAGCGGGAGTTTCAATGAGCAGTTCTTC.

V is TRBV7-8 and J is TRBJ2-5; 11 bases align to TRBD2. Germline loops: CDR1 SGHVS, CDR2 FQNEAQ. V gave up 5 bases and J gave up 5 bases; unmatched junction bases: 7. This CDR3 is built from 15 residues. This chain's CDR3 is CASSVSGGGAETQYF. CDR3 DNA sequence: TGTGCCAGCAGCGTTAGCGGGGGGGGCGCGGAGACCCAGTACTTC.

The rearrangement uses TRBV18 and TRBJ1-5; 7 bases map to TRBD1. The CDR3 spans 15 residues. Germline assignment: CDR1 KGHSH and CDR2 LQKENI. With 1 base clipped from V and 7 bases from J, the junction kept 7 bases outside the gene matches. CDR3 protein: CASSPRQTGEQPQHF. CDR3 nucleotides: TGTGCCAGCTCACCACGTCAAACAGGGGAACAGCCCCAGCATTTT.

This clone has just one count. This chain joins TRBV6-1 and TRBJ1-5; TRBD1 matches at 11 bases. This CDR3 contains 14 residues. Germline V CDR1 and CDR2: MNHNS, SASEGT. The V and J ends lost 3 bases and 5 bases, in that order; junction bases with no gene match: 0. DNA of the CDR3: TGTGCCAGCAGTGAGGGACAGGGGGATCAGCCCCAGCATTTT. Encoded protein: CASSEGQGDQPQHF.

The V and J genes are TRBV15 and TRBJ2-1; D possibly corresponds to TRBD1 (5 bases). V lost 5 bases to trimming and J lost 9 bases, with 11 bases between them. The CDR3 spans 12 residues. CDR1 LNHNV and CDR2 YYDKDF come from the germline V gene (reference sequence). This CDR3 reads CATSVRGSEQFF. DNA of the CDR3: TGTGCCACCAGCGTTAGGGGTTCTGAGCAGTTCTTC.

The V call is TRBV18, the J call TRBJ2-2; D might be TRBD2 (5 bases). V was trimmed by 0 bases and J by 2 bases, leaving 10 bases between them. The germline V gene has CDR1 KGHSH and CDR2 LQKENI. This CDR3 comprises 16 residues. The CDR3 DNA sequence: TGTGCCAGCTCACCACCGTCTAGCCAAAACACCGGGGAGCTGTTTTTT. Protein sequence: CASSPPSSQNTGELFF.

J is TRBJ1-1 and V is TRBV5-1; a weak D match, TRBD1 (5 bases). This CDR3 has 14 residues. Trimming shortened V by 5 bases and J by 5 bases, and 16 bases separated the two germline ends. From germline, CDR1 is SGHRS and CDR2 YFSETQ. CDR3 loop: CASSLRVRGTEAFF. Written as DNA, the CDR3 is TGCGCCAGCAGTCTTAGGGTCCGGGGGACTGAAGCTTTCTTT.

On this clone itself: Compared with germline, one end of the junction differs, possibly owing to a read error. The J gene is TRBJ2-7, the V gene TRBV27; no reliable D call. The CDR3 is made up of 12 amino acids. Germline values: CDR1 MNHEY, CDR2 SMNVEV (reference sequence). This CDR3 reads CAGSGRYYEQYF. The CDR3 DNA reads TGTGCCGGCAGTGGCAGATACTACGAGCAGTACTTC.

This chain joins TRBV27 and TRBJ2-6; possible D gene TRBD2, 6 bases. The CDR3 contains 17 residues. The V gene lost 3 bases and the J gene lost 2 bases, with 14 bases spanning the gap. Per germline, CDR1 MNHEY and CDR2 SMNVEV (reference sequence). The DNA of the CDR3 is TGTGCCAGCAGTTTCCGATTAACGGGGGCTGGGGCCAACGTCCTGACTTTC. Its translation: CASSFRLTGAGANVLTF.

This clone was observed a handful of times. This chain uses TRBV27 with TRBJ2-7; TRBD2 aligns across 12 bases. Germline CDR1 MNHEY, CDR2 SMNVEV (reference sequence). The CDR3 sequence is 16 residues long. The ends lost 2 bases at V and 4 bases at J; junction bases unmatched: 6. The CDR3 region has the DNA TGTGCCAGCAGTTTAAAGCTAGCGGGAGGGGAATACGAGCAGTACTTC. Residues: CASSLKLAGGEYEQYF.

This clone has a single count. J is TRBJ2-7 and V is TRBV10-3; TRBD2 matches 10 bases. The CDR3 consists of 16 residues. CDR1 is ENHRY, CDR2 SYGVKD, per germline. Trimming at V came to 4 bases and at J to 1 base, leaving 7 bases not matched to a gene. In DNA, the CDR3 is TGTGCCATCAGTGGGAGCGGGAGGGCCGGTTCCTACGAGCAGTACTTC. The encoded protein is CAISGSGRAGSYEQYF.

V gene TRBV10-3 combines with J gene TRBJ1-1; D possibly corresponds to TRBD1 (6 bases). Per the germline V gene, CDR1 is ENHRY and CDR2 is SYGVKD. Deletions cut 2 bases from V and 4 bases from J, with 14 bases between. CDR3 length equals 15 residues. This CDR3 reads CAISEPTGESTEAFF. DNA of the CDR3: TGTGCCATCAGTGAGCCGACAGGAGAGAGCACTGAAGCTTTCTTT.

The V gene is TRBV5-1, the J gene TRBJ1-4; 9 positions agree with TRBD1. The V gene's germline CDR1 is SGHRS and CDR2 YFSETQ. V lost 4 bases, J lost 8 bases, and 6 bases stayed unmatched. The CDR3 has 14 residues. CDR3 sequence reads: CASSTGTGREKLFF. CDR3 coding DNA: TGCGCCAGCAGCACCGGGACAGGGCGGGAAAAACTGTTTTTT.